One sample yielded the 14 T cell receptor beta chains listed below, sequenced in a study of graft-versus-host responses after intestinal transplantation. Using immunoSEQ multiplex PCR, the repertoire was profiled, and TCRdb retains in-frame clones only, with some absent. Here the sample spans approximately 76,000 clones, approximately 87% being singletons. These receptors are not linked to any known antigen. This specimen was unstimulated CD4+ T cells sorted from spleen or lymph node cells, taken before transplant. The receptors shown here come from a human donor who was the organ donor for an intestinal transplant.

The V and J genes are TRBV7-2 and TRBJ1-2; unclear D gene. With 3 bases removed from V and 7 bases from J, the gap between germline ends came to 6 bases. The CDR3 is 11 residues long. Looked up from germline, CDR1 is SGHTA and CDR2 is FQGNSA. The CDR3 DNA follows: TGTGCCAGCAGCTTGACGGGTGGCTACACCTTC. Its protein is CASSLTGGYTF.

The chain employs TRBV15 and TRBJ1-4; 7 bases agree with TRBD1. Germline assignment: CDR1 LNHNV and CDR2 YYDKDF (reference sequence). This CDR3 spans 14 amino acids. V dropped 1 base and J dropped 8; count of bases not matched to a gene: 4. CDR3 sequence: CATSRGQGGEKLFF. The CDR3 region has the DNA TGTGCCACCAGCAGAGGACAGGGCGGGGAAAAACTGTTTTTT.

The CDR3 DNA is TGCGCCAGCAGTGATCGTAGTGGGAGGAACACTGAAGCTTTCTTT. Translating it yields CASSDRSGRNTEAFF. The V and J genes are TRBV10-2 and TRBJ1-1; no definite D call. The CDR3 extends over 15 amino acids. Germline lookup yields CDR1 WSHSY and CDR2 SAAADI. With 3 bases removed from V and 1 base from J, the gap between germline ends came to 12 bases.

The genes are TRBV28 and TRBJ1-1; TRBD1 matches at 10 bases. Trimming cost V 4 bases and J 5 bases; bases outside gene matches: 7. Germline V gene lookup returns CDR1 MDHEN and CDR2 SYDVKM. The CDR3 covers 15 residues. The CDR3 spells CASSSGQGGRTEAFF. The CDR3 nucleotides are TGTGCCAGCAGTTCTGGACAGGGGGGTCGTACTGAAGCTTTCTTT.

The chain couples TRBV19 to TRBJ1-2, with 8 bases identical to TRBD1. This CDR3 has 13 amino acids. Trimming removed 7 bases from V and 8 bases from J; junction bases left unmatched: 9. Germline V lookup: CDR1 LNHDA, CDR2 SQIVND (reference sequence). The CDR3 nucleotides read TGTGCCAGTAAGGACAGGGACGTATCAGGCTACACCTTC. Translation gives CASKDRDVSGYTF.

This sequence joins TRBV9 and TRBJ1-6; TRBD1 is a possible D gene (5 bases). The length of the CDR3 is 15 residues. The germline V and J ends were trimmed by 3 bases and 5 bases, with 12 bases remaining between them. In germline, CDR1 is SGDLS, CDR2 YYNGEE. CDR3 sequence (DNA): TGTGCCAGCAGCGGTCGAGGAGGGGATAATTCACCCCTCCACTTT. Translation: CASSGRGGDNSPLHF. The variable domain in full, completed from reference TRBV9 and TRBJ1-6, reads DSGVTQTPKHLITATGQRVTLRCSPRSGDLSVYWYQQSLDQGLQFLIQYYNGEERAKGNILERFSAQQFPDLHSELNLSSLELGDSALYFCASSGRGGDNSPLHFGNGTRLTVT.

The rearrangement links TRBV5-5 to TRBJ2-3, with D possibly TRBD2 on 5 matching bases. This CDR3 comprises 14 residues. Deletions cut 6 bases from V and 3 bases from J, with 14 bases between. The germline V gene has CDR1 SGHKS and CDR2 YYEKEE (reference sequence). This CDR3 is CASIGLAGTDTQYF. The DNA of the CDR3 is TGTGCCAGCATAGGGCTAGCTGGGACAGATACGCAGTATTTT.

This chain uses TRBV28 with TRBJ1-2; the match to TRBD1 covers 7 bases. Per germline, CDR1 MDHEN and CDR2 SYDVKM. V lost 3 bases, J lost 0 bases, and 10 bases stayed unmatched. The CDR3 is 17 residues long. The DNA for the CDR3 is TGTGCCAGCAGTTTGTCAGCGGACAGGCCAACTAACTATGGCTACACCTTC. It yields the protein CASSLSADRPTNYGYTF.

The chain employs TRBV4-3 and TRBJ2-2; D remains unclear. The CDR3 extends over 14 amino acids. Trimming took off 1 base at V and 8 bases at J, with 11 bases between the two ends. Germline loops: CDR1 LGHNA, CDR2 YSLEER. The CDR3: CASSQGPLTGELFF. The CDR3 bases are TGCGCCAGCAGCCAAGGCCCGCTAACGGGGGAGCTGTTTTTT.

V usage is TRBV11-2 and J usage is TRBJ1-2; D might be TRBD1 (6 bases). This CDR3 is 18 amino acids long. V was clipped by 1 base and J by 6 bases, with 24 bases between them. The germline gives CDR1 SGHAT, CDR2 FQNNGV. This CDR3 reads CASSLGRGQSTADNGYTF. CDR3 coding DNA: TGTGCCAGCAGCTTAGGCAGGGGACAATCGACAGCGGATAATGGCTACACCTTC.

The V and J genes are TRBV19 and TRBJ2-3; 11 bases are shared with TRBD1. This CDR3 is 16 amino acids long. Germline V gene lookup returns CDR1 LNHDA and CDR2 SQIVND (reference sequence). V lost 3 bases to trimming and J lost 4 bases; unmatched junction nucleotides: 6. CDR3 coding DNA: TGTGCCAGTAGTATGGTCCGGACAGGGGGCGCAGATACGCAGTATTTT. Its translation: CASSMVRTGGADTQYF.

The chain carries TRBV5-6 and TRBJ1-1; tentatively, D is TRBD1 (5 bases). This CDR3 has 13 residues. Germline V gene lookup returns CDR1 SGHDT and CDR2 YYEEEE. Trimming removed 4 bases from V and 0 bases from J, with 7 bases in between. This CDR3 is CASSAQVNTEAFF. The CDR3 DNA reads TGTGCCAGCAGCGCACAGGTGAACACTGAAGCTTTCTTT. The full variable domain, completed using reference TRBV5-6 and TRBJ1-1, is DAGVTQSPTHLIKTRGQQVTLRCSPKSGHDTVSWYQQALGQGPQFIFQYYEEEERQRGNFPDRFSGHQFPNYSSELNVNALLLGDSALYLCASSAQVNTEAFFGQGTRLTVV.

This clone was seen a few times. The chain is built from TRBV5-1 and TRBJ1-3; tentative D call: TRBD1 (6 bases). The CDR3 is made up of 15 amino acids. V was trimmed by 0 bases and J by 4 bases, leaving 11 bases between them. Germline V gene lookup returns CDR1 SGHRS and CDR2 YFSETQ. CDR3 sequence: CASSLEAGEGNTIYF. The CDR3 DNA sequence: TGCGCCAGCAGCTTGGAGGCAGGGGAAGGAAACACCATATATTTT.

This chain joins TRBV28 and TRBJ1-4; TRBD1 matches at 7 bases. Trimming removed 11 bases from V and 0 bases from J; junction bases left unmatched: 18. This CDR3 is 18 amino acids long. CDR1 and CDR2 (germline): MDHEN, SYDVKM. The chain's CDR3 is CAAMALGRGIATNEKLFF. In nucleotides, the CDR3 is TGTGCCGCCATGGCCTTAGGCAGGGGGATTGCAACTAATGAAAAACTGTTTTTT.